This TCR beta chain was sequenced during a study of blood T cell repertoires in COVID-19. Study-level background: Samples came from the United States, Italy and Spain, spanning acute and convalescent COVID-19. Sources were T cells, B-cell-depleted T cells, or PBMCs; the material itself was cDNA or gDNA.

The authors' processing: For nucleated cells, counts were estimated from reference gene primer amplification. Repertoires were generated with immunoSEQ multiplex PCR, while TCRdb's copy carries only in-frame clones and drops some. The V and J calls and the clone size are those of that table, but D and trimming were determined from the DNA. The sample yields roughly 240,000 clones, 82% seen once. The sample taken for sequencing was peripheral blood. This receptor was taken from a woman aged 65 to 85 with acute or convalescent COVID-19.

The CDR3 sequence: CASSLFGGEHTEAFF. In DNA form, the CDR3 reads TGTGCCAGCAGTTTATTTGGGGGCGAGCACACTGAAGCTTTCTTT. The chain carries TRBV27 and TRBJ1-1, with D possibly matching TRBD1 (6 bases). This CDR3 has 15 residues. V was cut by 1 base and J by 3 bases, with 12 bases left in between. CDR1 MNHEY and CDR2 SMNVEV come from the germline V gene (reference sequence).